These 19 T cell receptor beta chains were all obtained from the same sample, sequenced in a study of cytomegalovirus exposure and HLA in healthy donors. Libraries were prepared by immunoSEQ multiplex PCR; TCRdb keeps only in-frame clonotypes and omits some of them. The sample has hundreds of thousands of clones, roughly 84% seen once; the top ten hold roughly 2%. Sequenced input: PBMCs. The receptors derive from a woman aged 18-35 years in good health and CMV-seropositive.

The rearrangement joins TRBV13 to TRBJ2-3; 9 nucleotides match TRBD1. There are 17 residues in the CDR3. Looked up from germline, CDR1 is PRHDT and CDR2 is FYEKMQ (reference sequence). After removal of 8 bases from V and 0 bases from J, the junction contained 12 bases not matched to a gene. The CDR3 protein is CASAYLSGQGSTDTQYF. In DNA form, the CDR3 reads TGTGCCAGCGCCTATCTCTCGGGACAGGGAAGCACAGATACGCAGTATTTT.

J is TRBJ1-1 and V is TRBV25-1; D not resolved. The CDR3 loop spans 13 amino acids. V was trimmed by 2 bases and J by 1 base, leaving 5 bases between them. The germline CDR1 and CDR2 sequences are MGHDK and SYGVNS. The CDR3 reads CASSEAGNTEAFF. The CDR3 DNA reads TGTGCCAGCAGTGAAGCCGGGAACACTGAAGCTTTCTTT.

The genes are TRBV6-5 and TRBJ2-7; 8 bases are shared with TRBD1. Germline V gene sequence: CDR1 MNHEY, CDR2 SVGAGI. The CDR3 consists of 14 residues. V lost 6 bases, J lost 4 bases, and 8 bases stayed unmatched. CDR3 sequence reads: CASRGGTGSYEQYF. In DNA, the CDR3 is TGTGCCAGCAGGGGCGGGACAGGTTCATACGAGCAGTACTTC.

V usage is TRBV27 and J usage is TRBJ2-3; possible D gene TRBD1, 5 bases. Germline CDR1 and CDR2: MNHEY and SMNVEV (reference sequence). The CDR3 has 16 amino acids. Trimming stripped 5 bases from V and 0 bases from J, with 15 bases between. For the CDR3, the DNA is TGTGCCAGCAGTATAAGGGGCTCAGCTAGCACAGATACGCAGTATTTT. It codes for CASSIRGSASTDTQYF.

The chain carries TRBV4-1 and TRBJ2-7; TRBD2 matches 7 bases. Germline V gene sequence: CDR1 MGHRA, CDR2 YSYEKL. The CDR3 spans 14 residues. Germline trimming cut 5 bases from V and 2 bases from J; bases unmatched to any gene: 6. The CDR3 sequence: CASSEGLTTYEQYF. CDR3 nucleotides: TGCGCCAGCAGCGAGGGACTAACCACCTACGAGCAGTACTTC.

The J gene is TRBJ2-7, the V gene TRBV14, with 9 bases identical to TRBD1. Germline loops: CDR1 SGHDN, CDR2 FVKESK. Losses at the gene ends were 4 bases for V and 3 bases for J; bases not matched to a gene: 1. The CDR3 loop spans 13 amino acids. The DNA of the CDR3 is TGTGCCAGCAGCCCGGGACAGGGCTACGAGCAGTACTTC. It encodes CASSPGQGYEQYF.

The chain has TRBV29-1 and TRBJ2-3; 7 bases map to TRBD2. The CDR3 consists of 14 residues. Losses at the gene ends were 8 bases for V and 5 bases for J; bases not matched to a gene: 13. The germline V gene encodes CDR1 SQVTM and CDR2 ANQGSEA. This CDR3 reads CSLNGGTRGDTQYF. DNA for the CDR3: TGCAGCCTGAACGGGGGGACCCGGGGAGATACGCAGTATTTT.

V gene TRBV5-4 combines with J gene TRBJ2-7; D remains unclear. Per germline, CDR1 SGHNT and CDR2 YYREEE (reference sequence). This CDR3 is 12 amino acids long. Deletions cut 2 bases from V and 3 bases from J, with 6 bases between. Here the CDR3 reads CASSFAGYEQYF. The CDR3 nucleotides read TGTGCCAGCAGCTTCGCCGGCTACGAGCAGTACTTC.

CDR3 loop: CASSEARDRGLNEQFF. The CDR3 region has the DNA TGTGCCAGCAGTGAGGCCAGGGACAGGGGTTTGAATGAGCAGTTCTTC. The J gene is TRBJ2-1, the V gene TRBV25-1; 10 nucleotides line up with TRBD1. CDR3 length: 16 amino acids. Germline CDR1 reads MGHDK; CDR2 reads SYGVNS. V was clipped by 3 bases and J by 7 bases; unmatched bases: 9.

The V gene is TRBV2, the J gene TRBJ2-7, with 15 bases that match TRBD2. CDR1 is SNHLY and CDR2 is FYNNEI in the germline V gene. This CDR3 has 15 residues. J lost 3 bases, V lost 6 bases, and 3 bases had no gene match. The CDR3 DNA is TGTGCCAGCAGCGGGACTAGCGGGAGGCTCTACGAGCAGTACTTC. Its translation is CASSGTSGRLYEQYF.

The J gene is TRBJ2-1, the V gene TRBV2, with 9 bases lining up with TRBD2. Germline values: CDR1 SNHLY, CDR2 FYNNEI. The CDR3 loop spans 14 amino acids. The V and J ends lost 10 bases and 3 bases, in that order; junction bases with no gene match: 7. The DNA of the CDR3 is TGTGCCACAGGTAGCGGGAGCAGCTACAATGAGCAGTTCTTC. Its protein product is CATGSGSSYNEQFF.

This clone has only one observation. J is TRBJ1-2 and V is TRBV5-1; 9 bases are a match to TRBD1. Germline CDR1 reads SGHRS; CDR2 reads YFSETQ. J was trimmed by 3 bases and V by 3 bases; bases with no gene match: 0. This CDR3 contains 13 residues. This CDR3 is CASSWDRDYGYTF. As DNA, the CDR3 is TGCGCCAGCAGCTGGGACAGGGACTATGGCTACACCTTC.

This chain uses TRBV5-1 with TRBJ2-7; the match to TRBD1 covers 10 bases. CDR3 length: 14 amino acids. Germline V gives CDR1 SGHRS, CDR2 YFSETQ. The V and J ends lost 4 bases and 1 base, in that order; junction bases with no gene match: 2. The CDR3 nucleotides are TGCGCCAGCAGCGGGACAGGGGTGTCCTACGAGCAGTACTTC. Protein: CASSGTGVSYEQYF.

A remark on this clone: This specimen includes other DNA sequences encoding the same CDR3. The V call is TRBV6-1, the J call TRBJ2-5; D may be TRBD1 (6 bases). CDR1 and CDR2 (germline): MNHNS, SASEGT. The germline V and J ends were trimmed by 6 bases and 4 bases, with 6 bases remaining between them. There are 11 residues in the CDR3. CDR3 amino acids: CASRQGETQYF. The CDR3 coding sequence is TGTGCCAGCAGACAGGGAGAGACCCAGTACTTC.

This clone came up once. This chain uses TRBV21-1 with TRBJ2-5; the DNA was not used to check the table's D call, TRBD2. TRBV21-1 is annotated as a pseudogene. The CDR3 has 14 residues. The CDR3 spells CASSKVEDQETQYF. The CDR3 bases are TGTGCCAGCAGCAAAGTAGAGGATCAAGAGACCCAGTACTTC.

This clone was picked up a small number of times. The genes are TRBV30 and TRBJ1-2; TRBD1 matches at 8 bases. The germline CDR1 and CDR2 sequences are GTSNPN and SVGIG (reference sequence). CDR3 length: 14 amino acids. V shed 4 bases, J shed 4 bases, and the junction held 8 bases outside the gene matches. CDR3 in amino acids: CAWKGDRGSYGYTF. The CDR3, as DNA: TGTGCCTGGAAAGGTGACAGGGGTTCCTATGGCTACACCTTC.

This clone was seen ten or more times. The chain uses TRBV6-4 and TRBJ2-5, with 7 bases matching TRBD2. The V and J ends lost 5 bases and 1 base, in that order; junction bases with no gene match: 7. Per the germline V gene, CDR1 is MRHNA and CDR2 is SNTAGT. The CDR3 runs 15 residues. In DNA form, the CDR3 reads TGTGCCAGCAGTCCCGGGGCTAGCGGCCAAGAGACCCAGTACTTC. Residues: CASSPGASGQETQYF.

The sample holds one count of this clone. The genes are TRBV5-1 and TRBJ2-7, with 7 bases lining up with TRBD2. Germline V lookup: CDR1 SGHRS, CDR2 YFSETQ. The V and J ends lost 2 bases and 5 bases, in that order; junction bases with no gene match: 10. The CDR3 is made up of 15 amino acids. CDR3 protein: CASSFSRLATDEQYF. CDR3 coding DNA: TGCGCCAGCAGCTTCTCTCGACTAGCTACGGACGAGCAGTACTTC.

This chain joins TRBV10-3 and TRBJ2-2; maybe TRBD2 (5 bases). Germline values: CDR1 ENHRY, CDR2 SYGVKD. This CDR3 has 15 residues. V lost 3 bases and J 0 bases, leaving 8 bases between the germline ends. The CDR3 bases are TGTGCCATCAGTGACGGGGTAGCGAACACCGGGGAGCTGTTTTTT. Its translation is CAISDGVANTGELFF.